What follows are 4 T cell receptor beta chains derived from one specimen sequenced in a study of T cell changes during pregnancy in multiple sclerosis. The table came from immunoSEQ multiplex PCR; TCRdb's copy has only in-frame clones and leaves some out. The sample consists of about 85,000 clones, approximately 89% of them appearing once. Sequenced material: peripheral blood, taken in the first trimester of pregnancy. Source of these receptors: a female donor with multiple sclerosis, enrolled in a pregnancy study.

V usage is TRBV5-6 and J usage is TRBJ1-2; D ambiguous. From germline, CDR1 is SGHDT and CDR2 YYEEEE. The V gene lost 5 bases and the J gene lost 4 bases, with 15 bases spanning the gap. The CDR3 covers 14 residues. CDR3 residues: CASSWEPSGYGYTF. The CDR3 DNA is TGTGCCAGCAGTTGGGAGCCCAGCGGCTATGGCTACACCTTC.

This chain joins TRBV6-5 and TRBJ1-2, with TRBD1 matching 8 bases. The CDR3 length is 15 residues. Per germline, CDR1 MNHEY and CDR2 SVGAGI. Trimming took 6 bases from V and 4 from J; bases not matched to a gene: 10. CDR3 amino acids: CASRTGEKGTYGYTF. The CDR3, as DNA: TGTGCCAGCAGGACAGGGGAAAAGGGTACCTATGGCTACACCTTC.

This clone was seen a single time. As DNA, the CDR3 is TGTGCCAGCAGGTTCCTCAGGGCCGCGAACACTGAAGCTTTCTTT. Residues: CASRFLRAANTEAFF. The chain joins TRBV27 to TRBJ1-1; TRBD1 might be the D (5 bases). This CDR3 is 15 amino acids long. The V gene lost 6 bases and the J gene lost 1 base, with 15 bases spanning the gap. Germline CDR1 MNHEY, CDR2 SMNVEV (reference sequence).

This chain uses TRBV4-3 with TRBJ2-5, with TRBD1 as a possible D gene (6 bases). V dropped 3 bases and J dropped 5 bases, with 16 bases sitting between them. This CDR3 region has 15 residues. Germline assignment: CDR1 LGHNA and CDR2 YSLEER. CDR3 DNA: TGCGCCAGCAGCCATGCGGACAGAACCAGGGAGACCCAGTACTTC. It encodes CASSHADRTRETQYF.